This T cell receptor (beta chain) was identified in a study of shared clonotypes between healthy human individuals. Findings and caveats of the study: It was observed that approximately 5% of naive CD4 clonotypes were shared across several donors.

Of note for this clone: Its antigen is undetermined.

Only in-frame clones appear in the TCRdb table, and some are missing; sequencing was by immunoSEQ multiplex PCR. The data hold approximately 1,500,000 clones, with 95% to 99% observed a single time. Deletions cut 0 bases from V and 5 bases from J, with 20 bases between. The CDR3 is made up of 17 amino acids. The germline V gene has CDR1 KGHSH and CDR2 LQKENI. The sequenced sample consisted of naive CD4+ T cells sorted from blood. The subset here: CD45RA+ positively selected. This receptor was taken from a man younger than 40 in good health. The J gene is TRBJ2-7, the V gene TRBV18; the D gene is possibly TRBD1 (6 bases). The CDR3 DNA sequence: TGTGCCAGCTCACCACCGTCCCGAAAGAAACAGGGTAACGAGCAGTACTTC. It yields the protein CASSPPSRKKQGNEQYF.